Shown below are 13 T cell receptor beta chains from a single sample sequenced in a study of post-analysis software for immune sequencing data. Whole-study findings and limits: Elevated frequency relative to controls characterized four to six TRBV segments in patients, TRBV5-6, TRBV5-1 and TRBV20-1 among them.

Unique-molecular-identifier-tagged TCR beta cDNA libraries were used. MiXCR, applied by TCRdb to the PCR reads, yields one record per CDR3 protein. The sample lists under 900,000 distinct CDR3 sequences; 53% were seen once. No antigens are known for them. The sample comprised blood. All receptors derive from a girl aged 10-17 years with multiple sclerosis.

The chain couples TRBV6-6 to TRBJ2-4; a possible D gene is TRBD1 (6 bases). The J call is doubtful: the DNA matches TRBJ2-7 better. CDR3 length: 15 amino acids. From germline, CDR1 is MNHNY and CDR2 SVGAGI (reference sequence). CDR3: CASSYFGLGAPEQYF. CDR3 coding DNA: TGTGCCAGCAGTTACTTCGGCTTGGGGGCCCCCGAGCAGTACTTC.

This clonotype was detected a few times. V is TRBV29-1 and J is TRBJ2-1; 11 nucleotides agree with TRBD2. Germline V gene data show CDR1 as SQVTM and CDR2 as ANQGSEA. The CDR3 contains 14 residues. V gave up 3 bases and J gave up 8 bases; unmatched junction bases: 6. CDR3 nucleotides: TGCAGCGTTGACGGGACTAGCGGCTGGGATGAGCAGTTCTTC. Protein sequence: CSVDGTSGWDEQFF.

The chain joins TRBV4-1 to TRBJ2-4, with unresolved D. The J call could be wrong; TRBJ2-7 is a better fit for the DNA end. The CDR3 totals 17 residues. Germline V lookup: CDR1 MGHRA, CDR2 YSYEKL. CDR3 sequence (DNA): TGCGCCAGCAGCCAACTTCAAGGACCCCTTACAACCTACGAGCAGTACTTC. Protein product: CASSQLQGPLTTYEQYF.

Note on this clonotype: Germline and junction disagree at one end, which may indicate a read error. The rearrangement uses TRBV4-1 and TRBJ2-1; 8 nucleotides agree with TRBD1. The germline V gene has CDR1 MGHRA and CDR2 YSYEKL. The CDR3 loop spans 15 amino acids. The CDR3 is CASSLLLQGVNGQFF. The CDR3 nucleotides are TGCGCCAGCAGTCTACTTTTACAGGGGGTAAATGGGCAGTTCTTC.

This chain connects TRBV5-1 to TRBJ2-2, with TRBD2 as a possible D gene (5 bases). CDR1 is SGHRS, CDR2 YFSETQ, per germline. Trimming removed 0 bases from V and 8 bases from J, with 11 bases in between. The CDR3 is made up of 14 amino acids. The CDR3 region has the DNA TGCGCCAGCAGCTTGGACGGGAAAGCGGGGGAGCTGTTTTTT. Encoded protein: CASSLDGKAGELFF. Looking up the rest from reference TRBV5-1 and TRBJ2-2 gives the full variable domain: KAGVTQTPRYLIKTRGQQVTLSCSPISGHRSVSWYQQTPGQGLQFLFEYFSETQRNKGNFPGRFSGRQFSNSRSEMNVSTLELGDSALYLCASSLDGKAGELFFGEGSRLTVL.

The V call is TRBV20-1, the J call TRBJ2-5; D is perhaps TRBD2 (5 bases). Germline V lookup: CDR1 DFQATT, CDR2 SNEGSKA (reference sequence). V was pared by 3 bases and J by 11 bases, with 19 bases between. This CDR3 region has 13 residues. The CDR3 nucleotides are TGCAGTGCTAGCCTGACATCGGGTAGGGAGCAGTACTTC. This encodes CSASLTSGREQYF.

The chain carries TRBV7-8 and TRBJ2-1; TRBD2 agrees at 7 bases. The germline CDR1 and CDR2 sequences are SGHVS and FQNEAQ. The CDR3 loop spans 15 amino acids. CDR3 loop: CAGSSGLGSYNEQFF. Written as DNA, the CDR3 is TGTGCAGGAAGTAGCGGGTTGGGCTCCTACAATGAGCAGTTCTTC.

Points on this clonotype: Since the CDR3 does not end with the conserved phenylalanine or tryptophan, this likely comes from a read error. The chain uses TRBV5-1 and TRBJ2-7; 9 bases match TRBD2. This CDR3 spans 20 amino acids. Trimming at V came to 4 bases and at J to 2 bases, leaving 22 bases not matched to a gene. CDR1 SGHRS and CDR2 YFSETQ come from the germline V gene. This chain's CDR3 is CASSLPSAVAGVSPTYEQYC. For the CDR3, the DNA is TGCGCCAGCAGCCTACCCTCGGCGGTAGCGGGAGTCTCTCCCACCTACGAGCAGTACTGC.

The V gene is TRBV7-6, the J gene TRBJ2-7, with D perhaps matching TRBD2 (5 bases). Trimming stripped 3 bases from V and 3 bases from J, with 12 bases between. This CDR3 comprises 14 residues. Germline CDR1 and CDR2: SGHVS and FNYEAQ. The CDR3 bases are TGTGCCAGCAGCTTTCGAGGGTCGGGCTACGAGCAGTACTTC. This sequence encodes CASSFRGSGYEQYF.

This clonotype has only a few counts. The chain links TRBV29-1 to TRBJ1-5, with D perhaps TRBD1 (5 bases). Germline V gene data show CDR1 as SQVTM and CDR2 as ANQGSEA. The V gene lost 3 bases and the J gene lost 11 bases, with 8 bases spanning the gap. The CDR3 is 10 amino acids. The DNA of the CDR3 is TGCAGCGTTGATAAGACAGCCCAGCATTTT. Protein product: CSVDKTAQHF.

This chain joins TRBV5-1 and TRBJ1-2; D perhaps matches TRBD1 (6 bases). This CDR3 has 14 amino acids. Germline V gene lookup returns CDR1 SGHRS and CDR2 YFSETQ. V was clipped by 4 bases and J by 4 bases, with 14 bases between them. Here the CDR3 DNA reads TGCGCCAGCAGCCCGGAAACAGGGACCTATGGCTACACCTTC. This translates into CASSPETGTYGYTF.

The CDR3 loop is CAISEGQATNTEAFF. The CDR3 nucleotides read TGTGCCATCAGTGAGGGACAGGCAACGAACACTGAAGCTTTCTTT. The chain links TRBV10-3 to TRBJ1-1, with TRBD1 matching over 7 bases. This CDR3 region has 15 residues. V lost 2 bases and J lost 1; bases outside the gene matches: 4. Germline-derived CDR1 and CDR2 are ENHRY and SYGVKD.

V gene TRBV5-1 combines with J gene TRBJ2-7, with 9 bases aligning to TRBD2. The germline V gene encodes CDR1 SGHRS and CDR2 YFSETQ. The trim removed 2 bases at V and 0 bases at J, leaving 3 bases unmatched. The CDR3 covers 15 residues. The CDR3 protein is CASSFSGRFSYEQYF. In DNA form, the CDR3 reads TGCGCCAGCAGCTTTAGCGGGAGATTCTCCTACGAGCAGTACTTC.